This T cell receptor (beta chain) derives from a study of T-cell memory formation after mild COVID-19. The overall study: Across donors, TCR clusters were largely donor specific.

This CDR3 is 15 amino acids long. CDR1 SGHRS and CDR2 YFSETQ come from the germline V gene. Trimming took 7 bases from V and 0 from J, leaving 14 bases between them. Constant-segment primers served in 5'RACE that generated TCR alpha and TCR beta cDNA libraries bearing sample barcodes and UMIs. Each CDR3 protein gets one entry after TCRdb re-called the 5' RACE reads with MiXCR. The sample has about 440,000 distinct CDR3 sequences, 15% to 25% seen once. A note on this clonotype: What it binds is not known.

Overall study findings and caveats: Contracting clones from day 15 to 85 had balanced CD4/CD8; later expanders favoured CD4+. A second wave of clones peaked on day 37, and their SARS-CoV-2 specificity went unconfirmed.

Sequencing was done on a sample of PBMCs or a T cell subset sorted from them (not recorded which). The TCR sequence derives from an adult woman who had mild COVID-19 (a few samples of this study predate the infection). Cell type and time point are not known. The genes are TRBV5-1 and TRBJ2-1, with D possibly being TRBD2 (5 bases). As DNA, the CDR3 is TGCGCCAGCGAATCATATGGGAGCTCCTACAATGAGCAGTTCTTC. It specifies CASESYGSSYNEQFF.